Presented here are 8 T cell receptor beta chains from one specimen sequenced in a study of T and B cells in COVID-19 patients. Multiplex PCR with BIOMED2 TRB-A/B primer pools amplified TRB rearrangements. A single record per CDR3 protein comes from TCRdb applying MiXCR to the multiplex PCR reads. The data hold around 6,600 distinct CDR3 sequences, with around 33% observed a single time. From blood, about 250-500 ng of genomic DNA served as TRB template. Sequenced material: blood. The receptors stem from a human donor who had recovered from COVID-19.

The chain combines TRBV6-6 with TRBJ2-7; possibly TRBD1 for D (6 bases). V dropped 7 bases and J dropped 2 bases, with 15 bases sitting between them. The CDR3 runs to 14 residues. Germline CDR1 MNHNY, CDR2 SVGAGI (reference sequence). Written as DNA, the CDR3 is TGTGCCAGCACCGCAGGGGACCCAACCTACGAGCAGTACTTC. Protein product: CASTAGDPTYEQYF.

The chain is built from TRBV27 and TRBJ2-3; tentative D call: TRBD1 (6 bases). V was clipped by 3 bases and J by 1 base, with 11 bases between them. Germline V gives CDR1 MNHEY, CDR2 SMNVEV (reference sequence). This CDR3 is 15 amino acids long. The CDR3 DNA reads as TGTGCCAGCAGTTTCGTGGGGGCCGGCACAGATACGCAGTATTTT. It translates to CASSFVGAGTDTQYF.

This sequence joins TRBV24-1 and TRBJ2-5; 7 positions match TRBD1. After removal of 3 bases from V and 5 bases from J, the junction contained 11 bases not matched to a gene. This CDR3 is 16 amino acids long. In germline, CDR1 is KGHDR, CDR2 SFDVKD. In DNA, the CDR3 is TGTGCCACCAGTGATCCGATCGACAGGGTTGCGGAGACCCAGTACTTC. Translation: CATSDPIDRVAETQYF.

The sample holds a few counts of this clonotype. The genes are TRBV19 and TRBJ1-1; 10 bases fit TRBD1. This CDR3 has 15 amino acids. In germline, CDR1 is LNHDA, CDR2 SQIVND (reference sequence). J lost 1 base, V lost 7 bases, and 6 bases had no gene match. The CDR3 DNA reads TGTGCCAGTAACCTGGGACAGGGGACGAACACTGAAGCTTTCTTT. Translating gives CASNLGQGTNTEAFF.

This clonotype occurred a few times. The chain couples TRBV12-3 or TRBV12-4 to TRBJ2-5, with D maybe TRBD1 (5 bases). The CDR3 is 12 residues long. V was shortened by 11 bases and J by 4 bases, with 14 bases between the two germline ends. The CDR3 is CAGSWGGETQYF. In nucleotides, the CDR3 is TGTGCCGGCTCATGGGGCGGAGAGACCCAGTACTTC.

V is TRBV6-5 and J is TRBJ1-2; 7 bases match TRBD1. Germline V gives CDR1 MNHEY, CDR2 SVGAGI. Trimming at V came to 2 bases and at J to 4 bases, leaving 4 bases not matched to a gene. This CDR3 contains 14 residues. The CDR3 nucleotides are TGTGCCAGCAGTTACGGGGGACAGCCCTATGGCTACACCTTC. Protein product: CASSYGGQPYGYTF.

This clonotype ranks as medium-sized. V is TRBV19 and J is TRBJ2-5, with 8 nucleotides matching TRBD1. Germline V CDR1 and CDR2: LNHDA, SQIVND (reference sequence). The V and J ends lost 8 bases and 7 bases, in that order; junction bases with no gene match: 12. The length of the CDR3 is 14 residues. CDR3 DNA sequence: TGTGCCAGTTCGGACAGGGATGTTGTTGGGACCCAGTACTTC. It specifies CASSDRDVVGTQYF.

The rearrangement links TRBV28 to TRBJ1-2, with 7 bases that match TRBD1. The V segment lost 5 bases and the J segment 7 bases; nucleotides outside the gene matches: 13. CDR1 is MDHEN and CDR2 is SYDVKM in the germline V gene. This CDR3 is built from 15 residues. CDR3 in DNA: TGTGCCAGCAGTACCTTACAGGGGCTAGTTGGTGGCTACACCTTC. It codes for CASSTLQGLVGGYTF.